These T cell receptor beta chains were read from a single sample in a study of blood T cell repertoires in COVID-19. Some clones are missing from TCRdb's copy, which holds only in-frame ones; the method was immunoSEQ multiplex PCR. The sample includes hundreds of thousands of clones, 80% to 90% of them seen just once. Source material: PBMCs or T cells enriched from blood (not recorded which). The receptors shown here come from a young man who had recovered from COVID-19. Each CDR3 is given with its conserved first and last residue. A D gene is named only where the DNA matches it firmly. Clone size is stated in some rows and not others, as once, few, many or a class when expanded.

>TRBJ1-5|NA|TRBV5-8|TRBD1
TGTGCCAGCAGCTGGTTCGGGACAGCCGATCAGCCCCAGCATTTT
CASSWFGTADQPQHF
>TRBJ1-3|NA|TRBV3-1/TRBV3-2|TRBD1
TGTGCCAGCACGGGGAACAGGGGGTTTGACACCATATATTTT
CASTGNRGFDTIYF
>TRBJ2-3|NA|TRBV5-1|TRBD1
TGCGCCAGCAGCCTGACAGGGAAGTCCCCGGACACGCAGTATTTT
CASSLTGKSPDTQYF
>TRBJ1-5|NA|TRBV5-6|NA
TGTGCCAGCCATATGCAGGGGCGCGTGAGACAGCCCCAGCATTTT
CASHMQGRVRQPQHF
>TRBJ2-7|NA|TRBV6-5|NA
TGTGCCAGCAGTTACTCGGACAGTTCCTACGAGCAGTACTTC
CASSYSDSSYEQYF
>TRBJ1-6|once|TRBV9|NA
TGTGCCAGCAGCGCCACTGACAGCTTCAATTCACCCCTCCACTTT
CASSATDSFNSPLHF
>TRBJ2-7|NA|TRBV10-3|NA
TGTGCCATCAGTGAGTCGATACAGGTCTCCTACGAGCAGTACTTC
CAISESIQVSYEQYF
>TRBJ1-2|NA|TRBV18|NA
TGTGCCAGCTCACCAGTCTCCTCAGGGGCTAACTATGGCTACACCTTC
CASSPVSSGANYGYTF
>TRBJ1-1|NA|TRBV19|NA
TGTGCCATTTGTGACAGGTACTGTACTGAAGCTTTCTTT
CAICDRYCTEAFF
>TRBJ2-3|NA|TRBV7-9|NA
TGTGCCAGCAGCGAATATCCGGGACTGAGAGATACGCAGTATTTT
CASSEYPGLRDTQYF
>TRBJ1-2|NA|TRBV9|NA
TGTGCCAGCAGCGTAGGGACTCTCGGCTACACCTTC
CASSVGTLGYTF
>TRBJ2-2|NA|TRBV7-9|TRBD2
TGTGCCAGCAGCCGCCTCAGCGGGGGTGCCGGGGAGCTGTTTTTT
CASSRLSGGAGELFF
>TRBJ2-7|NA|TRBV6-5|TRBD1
TGTGCCAGCAGTTACTCTTTTCGGACAGGGGACGAGCAGTACTTC
CASSYSFRTGDEQYF
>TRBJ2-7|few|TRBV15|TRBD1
TGTGCCACCAGCAGAGGTGTGGACAGGTCCGAGCAGTACTTC
CATSRGVDRSEQYF
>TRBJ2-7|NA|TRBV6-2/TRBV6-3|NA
TGTGCCAGCAGTTACGGAGGCGCCATGCGGCAGTACTTC
CASSYGGAMRQYF
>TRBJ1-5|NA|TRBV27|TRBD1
TGTGCCAGCAGTTATCCAGAACCCGGACAGGGCCTGGATCAGCCCCAGCATTTT
CASSYPEPGQGLDQPQHF
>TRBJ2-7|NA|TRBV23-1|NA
TGCGCCAGCAGTCCATGTCCCGGGCAGTACTTC
CASSPCPGQYF
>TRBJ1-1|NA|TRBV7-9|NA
TGTGCCAGCAGTTTATTTCTACAGGGTTCTGAAGCTTTCTTT
CASSLFLQGSEAFF
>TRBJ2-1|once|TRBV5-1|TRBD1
TGCGCCAGCAGCCAGGGACAGGGGGCCTACAATGAGCAGTTCTTC
CASSQGQGAYNEQFF
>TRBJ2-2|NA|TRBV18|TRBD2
TGTGCCAGCTCACCAAGGACTAGCGGGAGCACCGGGGAGCTGTTTTTT
CASSPRTSGSTGELFF
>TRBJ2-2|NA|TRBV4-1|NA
TGCGCCAGCAGCCAAGATCAGGGGTCCGGGGAGCTGTTTTTT
CASSQDQGSGELFF
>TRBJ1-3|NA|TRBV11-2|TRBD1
TGTGCCAGCAGCTTAGTCCGGGACAGGGGGTTCGGAAACACCATATATTTT
CASSLVRDRGFGNTIYF
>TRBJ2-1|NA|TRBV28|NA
TGTGCCAGCAGAGAGCTCCTAGGGGGTGAGCAGTTCTTC
CASRELLGGEQFF
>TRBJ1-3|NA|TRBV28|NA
TGTGCCAGCACCAGCGCGGACAGAGAACTAAACACCATATATTTT
CASTSADRELNTIYF
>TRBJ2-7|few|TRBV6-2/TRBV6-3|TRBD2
TGTGCCAGCAGTTCGACTAGCGGGAGGTCCAGCTCCTACGAGCAGTACTTC
CASSSTSGRSSSYEQYF